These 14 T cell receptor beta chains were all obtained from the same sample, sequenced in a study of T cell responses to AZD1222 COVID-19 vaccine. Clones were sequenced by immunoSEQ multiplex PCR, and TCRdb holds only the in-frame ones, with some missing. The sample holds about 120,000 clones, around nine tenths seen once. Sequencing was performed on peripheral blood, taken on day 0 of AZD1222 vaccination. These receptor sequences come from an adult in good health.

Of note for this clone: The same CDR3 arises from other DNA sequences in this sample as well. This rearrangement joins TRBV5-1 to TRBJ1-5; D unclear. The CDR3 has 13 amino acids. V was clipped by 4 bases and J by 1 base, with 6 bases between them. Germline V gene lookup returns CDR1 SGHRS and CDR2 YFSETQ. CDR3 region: CASSLGSNQPQHF. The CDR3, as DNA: TGCGCCAGCAGCCTTGGGAGCAATCAGCCCCAGCATTTT.

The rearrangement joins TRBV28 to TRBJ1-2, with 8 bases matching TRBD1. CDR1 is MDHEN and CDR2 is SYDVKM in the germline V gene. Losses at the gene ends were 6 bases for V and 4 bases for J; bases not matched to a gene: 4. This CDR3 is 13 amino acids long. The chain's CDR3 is CASSTGTGYGYTF. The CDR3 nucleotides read TGTGCCAGCAGCACCGGGACAGGCTATGGCTACACCTTC.

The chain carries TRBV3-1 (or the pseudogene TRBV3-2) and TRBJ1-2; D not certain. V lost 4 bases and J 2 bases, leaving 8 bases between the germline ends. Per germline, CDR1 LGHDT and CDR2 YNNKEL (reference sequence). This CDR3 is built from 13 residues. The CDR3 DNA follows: TGTGCCAGCAGCCTTGGACCAAACTATGGCTACACCTTC. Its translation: CASSLGPNYGYTF.

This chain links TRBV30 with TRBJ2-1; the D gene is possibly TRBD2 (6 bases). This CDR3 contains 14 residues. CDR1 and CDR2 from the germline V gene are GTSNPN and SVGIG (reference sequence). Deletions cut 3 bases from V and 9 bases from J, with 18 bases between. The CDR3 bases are TGTGCCTGGAGCGACCGCGCGGGATGGAGTGAGCAGTTCTTC. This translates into CAWSDRAGWSEQFF.

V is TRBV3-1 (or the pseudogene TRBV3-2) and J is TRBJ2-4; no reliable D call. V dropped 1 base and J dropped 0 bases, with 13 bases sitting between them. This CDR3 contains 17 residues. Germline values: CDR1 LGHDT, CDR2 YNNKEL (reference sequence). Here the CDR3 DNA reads TGTGCCAGCAGCCAAGCGACGGACCCCCAAGCCAAAAACATTCAGTACTTC. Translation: CASSQATDPQAKNIQYF.

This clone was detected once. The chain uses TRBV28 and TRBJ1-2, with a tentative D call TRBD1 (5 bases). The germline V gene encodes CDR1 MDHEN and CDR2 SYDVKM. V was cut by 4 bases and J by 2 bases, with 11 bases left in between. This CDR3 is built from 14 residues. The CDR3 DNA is TGTGCCAGCAGTTCCAGGGAGTTCAACTATGGCTACACCTTC. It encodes CASSSREFNYGYTF.

The CDR3 bases are TGTGCCAGCAGCTCGTCCCGGGACAGGGGGGGCAATCAGCCCCAGCATTTT. It specifies CASSSSRDRGGNQPQHF. The genes are TRBV5-6 and TRBJ1-5, with TRBD1 matching over 11 bases. The CDR3 has 17 residues. Germline V lookup: CDR1 SGHDT, CDR2 YYEEEE. Trimming removed 3 bases from V and 2 bases from J; junction bases left unmatched: 7.

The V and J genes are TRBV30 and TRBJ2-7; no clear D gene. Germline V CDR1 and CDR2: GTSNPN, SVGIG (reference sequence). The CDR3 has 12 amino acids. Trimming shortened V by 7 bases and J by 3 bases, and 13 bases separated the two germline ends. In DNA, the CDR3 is TGTGCCTTTCAACTGGTGGTCTACGAGCAGTACTTC. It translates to CAFQLVVYEQYF.

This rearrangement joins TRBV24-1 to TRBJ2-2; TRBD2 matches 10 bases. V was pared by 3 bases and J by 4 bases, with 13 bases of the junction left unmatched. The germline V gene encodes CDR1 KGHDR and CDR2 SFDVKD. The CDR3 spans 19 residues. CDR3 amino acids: CATSDTGTSDSWGTGELFF. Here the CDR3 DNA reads TGTGCCACCAGTGATACGGGGACTAGCGACTCCTGGGGCACCGGGGAGCTGTTTTTT.

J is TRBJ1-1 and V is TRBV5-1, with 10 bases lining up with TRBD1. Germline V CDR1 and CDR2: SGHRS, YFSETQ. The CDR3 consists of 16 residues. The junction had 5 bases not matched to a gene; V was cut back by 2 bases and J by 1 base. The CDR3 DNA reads TGCGCCAGCAGCTTTACCGGGACAGGGGCGAACACTGAAGCTTTCTTT. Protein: CASSFTGTGANTEAFF. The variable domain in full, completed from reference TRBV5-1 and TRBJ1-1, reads KAGVTQTPRYLIKTRGQQVTLSCSPISGHRSVSWYQQTPGQGLQFLFEYFSETQRNKGNFPGRFSGRQFSNSRSEMNVSTLELGDSALYLCASSFTGTGANTEAFFGQGTRLTVV.

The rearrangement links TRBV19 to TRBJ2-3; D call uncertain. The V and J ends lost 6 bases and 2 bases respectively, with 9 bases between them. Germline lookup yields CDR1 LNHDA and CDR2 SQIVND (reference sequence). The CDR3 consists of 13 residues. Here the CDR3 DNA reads TGTGCCAGTAGCCAACAGATCACAGATACGCAGTATTTT. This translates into CASSQQITDTQYF.

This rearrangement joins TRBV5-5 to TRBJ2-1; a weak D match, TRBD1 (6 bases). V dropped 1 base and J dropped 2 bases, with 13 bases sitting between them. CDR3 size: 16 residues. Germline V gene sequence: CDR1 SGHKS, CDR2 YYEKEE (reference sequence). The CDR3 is CASSLTGPSPYNEQFF. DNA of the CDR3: TGTGCCAGCAGCTTGACAGGGCCGTCCCCCTACAATGAGCAGTTCTTC.

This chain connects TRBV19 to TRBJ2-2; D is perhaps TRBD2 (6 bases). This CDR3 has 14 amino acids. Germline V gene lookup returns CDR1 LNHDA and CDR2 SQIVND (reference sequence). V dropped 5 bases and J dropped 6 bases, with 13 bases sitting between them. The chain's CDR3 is CASSGGLIPGELFF. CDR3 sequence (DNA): TGTGCCAGTAGTGGGGGACTCATCCCCGGGGAGCTGTTTTTT. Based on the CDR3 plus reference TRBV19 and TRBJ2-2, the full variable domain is DGGITQSPKYLFRKEGQNVTLSCEQNLNHDAMYWYRQDPGQGLRLIYYSQIVNDFQKGDIAEGYSVSREKKESFPLTVTSAQKNPTAFYLCASSGGLIPGELFFGEGSRLTVL.

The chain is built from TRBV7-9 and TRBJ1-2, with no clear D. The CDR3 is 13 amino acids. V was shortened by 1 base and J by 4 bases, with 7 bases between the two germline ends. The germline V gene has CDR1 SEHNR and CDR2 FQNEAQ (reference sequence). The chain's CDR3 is CASSLEPAYGYTF. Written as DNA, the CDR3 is TGTGCCAGCAGCTTAGAACCAGCCTATGGCTACACCTTC. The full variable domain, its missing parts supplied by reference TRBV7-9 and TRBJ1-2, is DTGVSQNPRHKITKRGQNVTFRCDPISEHNRLYWYRQTLGQGPEFLTYFQNEAQLEKSRLLSDRFSAERPKGSFSTLEIQRTEQGDSAMYLCASSLEPAYGYTFGSGTRLTVV.